This T cell receptor (beta chain) was sequenced for a study of radiation and T cells in renal cell carcinoma. Study information: Nephrectomy followed 15 Gy stereotactic body radiation by 4 weeks. General observations from the study: Pretreatment tumor biopsies were lacking, so baseline clonotypes are unknown. In blood, top tumor clones expanded by 2 weeks, shrinking by 4.

This clone was found once. Its antigen is unidentified. Time point indicated: baseline pretreatment blood. As for treatment: 15 Gy SBRT to primary tumor, nephrectomy 4 weeks later. Radiation-treated patients gave blood at baseline, week 2 and week 4. Only in-frame clones appear in the TCRdb table, and some are missing; sequencing was by immunoSEQ multiplex PCR. This table has 130,000 to 150,000 clones, about 88% appearing once. This CDR3 spans 14 amino acids. V lost 0 bases, J lost 8 bases, and 12 bases lay in between. Germline loops: CDR1 SGHRS, CDR2 YFSETQ. The chain combines TRBV5-1 with TRBJ1-3; TRBD1 might be the D (5 bases). Sequencing used blood, obtained from a patient whose treatment included radiotherapy and nephrectomy. The TCR was taken from a woman aged 65 to 85 with renal cell carcinoma. The chain's CDR3 is CASSLGPGSDTIYF. CDR3 coding DNA: TGCGCCAGCAGCTTGGGGCCAGGGTCGGACACCATATATTTT.